These 11 T cell receptor beta chains were all obtained from the same sample, sequenced in a study of T-cell reconstitution after alpha-beta-depleted transplantation in children. Findings and caveats of the study: T-cell counts and diversity were attributed mostly to newly produced T cells one year after transplant.

Their target antigens are unknown. Unique molecular identifiers tagged the TCRbeta library. TCRdb re-called the PCR reads with MiXCR, one entry per CDR3 protein. The data show around 300,000 distinct CDR3 sequences, with approximately 7.3% seen just once and approximately 9.6% held by the top ten. This specimen consisted of peripheral blood, obtained 360 days after TCRalphabeta/CD19-depleted stem cell transplant. These receptors originate from a female patient younger than 10 who had a stem cell transplant for Fanconi anemia, so the T cells may come from the graft donor.

This clonotype came up many times. The rearrangement joins TRBV29-1 to TRBJ2-4; D is perhaps TRBD1 or TRBD2 (6 bases each). This CDR3 has 17 amino acids. V dropped 6 bases and J dropped 0 bases, with 21 bases sitting between them. Germline CDR1 SQVTM, CDR2 ANQGSEA. This chain's CDR3 is CSVKGGLSFGAKNIQYF. Written as DNA, the CDR3 is TGCAGCGTCAAGGGGGGATTATCTTTCGGAGCCAAAAACATTCAGTACTTC.

This clonotype has ten or more counts. This sequence joins TRBV4-3 and TRBJ2-5, with D perhaps TRBD1 (6 bases). Trimming removed 0 bases from V and 5 bases from J, with 22 bases in between. Germline V CDR1 and CDR2: LGHNA, YSLEER. CDR3 length: 18 residues. DNA of the CDR3: TGCGCCAGCAGCCAAGAAGGGCGGACAGCATATCATATGGAGACCCAGTACTTC. Translation gives CASSQEGRTAYHMETQYF.

This clonotype was recorded many times. The chain links TRBV7-2 to TRBJ2-7; tentative D call: TRBD1 (5 bases). CDR3 length equals 13 residues. Trimming left V 5 bases short and J 0 bases short, with 8 bases between. The germline CDR1 and CDR2 sequences are SGHTA and FQGNSA. The CDR3 coding sequence is TGTGCCAGCAGCACCAGGGTCTCCTACGAGCAGTACTTC. Its translation is CASSTRVSYEQYF.

The rearrangement joins TRBV20-1 to TRBJ2-7; weak D call: TRBD1 (7 bases). From germline, CDR1 is DFQATT and CDR2 SNEGSKA (reference sequence). With 4 bases removed from V and 3 bases from J, the gap between germline ends came to 10 bases. This CDR3 has 12 amino acids. For the CDR3, the DNA is TGCAGTGCTACAGGGGGGTACTACGAGCAGTACGTC. This gives the protein CSATGGYYEQYV.

V is TRBV4-3 and J is TRBJ2-7; 11 positions match TRBD2. Germline V gives CDR1 LGHNA, CDR2 YSLEER. The CDR3 is 16 amino acids. V dropped 3 bases and J dropped 0; count of bases not matched to a gene: 4. CDR3 DNA sequence: TGCGCCAGCAGCCAGACTAGCGGGGCCAGCTCCTACGAGCAGTACTTC. Its translation is CASSQTSGASSYEQYF.

This clonotype showed up many times. The rearrangement uses TRBV5-1 and TRBJ2-3; D is undetermined. V gave up 0 bases and J gave up 2 bases, with 10 bases separating them. Germline CDR1 and CDR2: SGHRS and YFSETQ. The length of the CDR3 is 15 residues. CDR3 region: CASSLASAATDTQYF. The CDR3 region has the DNA TGCGCCAGCAGCTTGGCGTCCGCTGCCACAGATACGCAGTATTTT.

This clonotype occurred many times. The junction and the germline gene differ at one end; a read error may be behind it. This chain uses TRBV7-7 with TRBJ2-1; D possibly uses TRBD1 or TRBD2 (5 bases each). Germline values: CDR1 SSHAT, CDR2 FNYEAQ (reference sequence). This CDR3 contains 15 residues. In nucleotides, the CDR3 is TGTGCTAGCAGCTTAGGGACGGACACCTACAATGAGCAGTTCTTC. Its protein is CASSLGTDTYNEQFF.

This chain connects TRBV15 to TRBJ2-7; D gene ambiguous. Trimming cost V 1 base and J 0 bases, with 10 bases left between them. CDR3 length equals 15 residues. From germline, CDR1 is LNHNV and CDR2 YYDKDF (reference sequence). CDR3 nucleotides: TGTGCCACCAGCAGAGCCGGCTCCAGCTCCTACGAGCAGTACTTC. It encodes CATSRAGSSSYEQYF.

This chain uses TRBV5-4 with TRBJ2-3, with D perhaps matching TRBD2 (6 bases). This CDR3 comprises 16 residues. CDR1 is SGHNT, CDR2 YYREEE, per germline (reference sequence). V was pared by 0 bases and J by 1 base, with 12 bases between. The chain's CDR3 is CASSLATGVRTDTQYF. The CDR3 DNA reads as TGTGCCAGCAGCTTGGCCACGGGAGTTCGCACAGATACGCAGTATTTT.

CDR3 DNA: TGTGCCAGCAGCTCGCAGGGTAGACACGAGCAGTACGTC. It is translated as CASSSQGRHEQYV. The rearrangement joins TRBV5-5 to TRBJ2-7; possibly TRBD1 for D (5 bases). Germline CDR1 is SGHKS and CDR2 is YYEKEE (reference sequence). The ends were cut back, 3 bases at V and 5 bases at J, with 12 bases in the middle. The CDR3 sequence is 13 residues long.

A remark on this clonotype: Given a much more abundant clone one base away, this may be a read error. The rearrangement links TRBV4-3 to TRBJ1-4; D not resolved. The CDR3 totals 15 residues. Germline CDR1 LGHNA, CDR2 YSLEER. The CDR3 sequence: CASSLGRATNEELFF. The CDR3 DNA reads as TGCGCCAGCAGCCTCGGACGGGCAACTAATGAAGAACTGTTTTTT.